This T cell receptor (beta chain) was profiled in a study of cytomegalovirus exposure and HLA in healthy donors. General study results and limits: In vitro work confirmed that a few CMV-associated chains recognize CMV antigens.

The study ran its PCR with 60 Vbeta and 13 Jbeta primers. Sequencing was performed with immunoSEQ multiplex PCR; in TCRdb, only in-frame clones are kept and a portion is missing. Seen here are around 170,000 clones, roughly four fifths observed once, and the top ten hold under 0.9%. As for this clone: Its target is unknown.

The CDR3 has 14 residues. V gave up 6 bases and J gave up 3 bases; unmatched junction bases: 4. The germline gives CDR1 SNHLY, CDR2 FYNNEI. The sequencing sample was made of PBMCs. The TCR comes from a woman aged 18-29 years in good health and CMV-seronegative. The chain has TRBV2 and TRBJ2-2; 7 positions match TRBD1. The CDR3 spells CASSQGQHTGELFF. The CDR3 nucleotides are TGTGCCAGCAGCCAGGGACAGCACACCGGGGAGCTGTTTTTT.